The next 32 T cell receptor beta chains were all read from a single sample in a study of cytotoxic CD8 clonotypes in ibrutinib-treated CLL. This table comes from immunoSEQ multiplex PCR, and its TCRdb copy is limited to in-frame clones, with some not included. The sample lists 85,000 or so clones, about 85% occurring once. The sequencing used PBMCs, collected after 12 months of ibrutinib treatment. The receptors stem from a human donor with chronic lymphocytic leukemia.

The V and J genes are TRBV15 and TRBJ1-5, with D perhaps matching TRBD1 (5 bases). Germline V gene sequence: CDR1 LNHNV, CDR2 YYDKDF (reference sequence). Trimming pared 1 base from V and 4 bases from J, leaving 8 bases between. The CDR3 is 14 residues long. The DNA for the CDR3 is TGTGCCACCAGCAGAGGGCGGGGGAATCAGCCCCAGCATTTT. Its translation is CATSRGRGNQPQHF.

The chain is built from TRBV28 and TRBJ2-1; 11 nucleotides line up with TRBD2. The CDR3 is 17 amino acids. CDR1 and CDR2 (germline): MDHEN, SYDVKM. The trim removed 4 bases at V and 5 bases at J, leaving 10 bases unmatched. In DNA, the CDR3 is TGTGCCAGCAGTTACCCTCTAGCGGGAGGCGTCCACAATGAGCAGTTCTTC. Amino acid sequence: CASSYPLAGGVHNEQFF.

This rearrangement joins TRBV19 to TRBJ2-3; D perhaps matches TRBD2 (7 bases). Trimming cost V 11 bases and J 1 base, with 13 bases left between them. The CDR3 loop spans 13 amino acids. CDR1 and CDR2 (germline): LNHDA, SQIVND (reference sequence). In DNA, the CDR3 is TGTGCCTCCAGGGGAGGGGGCACAGATACGCAGTATTTT. Translation gives CASRGGGTDTQYF.

The V and J genes are TRBV5-6 and TRBJ1-1; D is perhaps TRBD1 (6 bases). From germline, CDR1 is SGHDT and CDR2 YYEEEE. This CDR3 has 16 residues. V lost 4 bases and J lost 3, with 19 bases in between. The CDR3 sequence is CASSHPPGTWDTEAFF. Written as DNA, the CDR3 is TGTGCCAGCAGCCATCCCCCCGGGACATGGGACACTGAAGCTTTCTTT.

The chain combines TRBV19 with TRBJ1-2; D is possibly TRBD1 (6 bases). The ends were cut back, 3 bases at V and 4 bases at J, with 12 bases in the middle. The CDR3 totals 14 residues. Per the germline V gene, CDR1 is LNHDA and CDR2 is SQIVND (reference sequence). The CDR3, as DNA: TGTGCCAGTAGTATTATGACAGGTCCCTATGGCTACACCTTC. Protein: CASSIMTGPYGYTF.

The rearrangement uses TRBV7-9 and TRBJ2-7, with a possible D match to TRBD1 (5 bases). The CDR3 sequence is 16 residues long. The germline CDR1 and CDR2 sequences are SEHNR and FQNEAQ (reference sequence). The V end was cut by 0 bases, the J end by 1 base, with 13 bases between. The CDR3 sequence is CASSLARGRVSYEQYF. Written as DNA, the CDR3 is TGTGCCAGCAGCTTAGCGCGTGGCAGGGTTTCCTACGAGCAGTACTTC.

This chain connects TRBV27 to TRBJ1-6; no clear D. This CDR3 contains 19 residues. CDR1 MNHEY and CDR2 SMNVEV come from the germline V gene (reference sequence). V gave up 4 bases and J gave up 3 bases, with 22 bases separating them. The CDR3 DNA reads TGTGCCAGCAGTTCAGCCGGGGTCAGACCCTCGGGCTATAATTCACCCCTCCACTTT. As protein: CASSSAGVRPSGYNSPLHF.

The V and J genes are TRBV14 and TRBJ1-2, with D possibly being TRBD1 (6 bases). CDR3 length: 14 residues. The germline CDR1 and CDR2 sequences are SGHDN and FVKESK. V gave up 8 bases and J gave up 4 bases, with 17 bases separating them. CDR3 amino acids: CASPRTVSFYGYTF. The CDR3 DNA is TGTGCCAGCCCGCGGACAGTCTCCTTCTATGGCTACACCTTC. Drawing the rest from reference TRBV14 and TRBJ1-2, the complete variable domain is EAGVTQFPSHSVIEKGQTVTLRCDPISGHDNLYWYRRVMGKEIKFLLHFVKESKQDESGMPNNRFLAERTGGTYSTLKVQPAELEDSGVYFCASPRTVSFYGYTFGSGTRLTVV.

The V call is TRBV4-2, the J call TRBJ1-4; D ambiguous. The germline V gene encodes CDR1 LGHNA and CDR2 YNFKEQ. The V end lost 2 bases, the J end lost 4 bases, and 11 bases lay between the germline ends. The CDR3 is made up of 15 amino acids. CDR3 amino acids: CASSQHRMDNEKLFF. CDR3 in DNA: TGTGCCAGCAGCCAACATAGGATGGATAATGAAAAACTGTTTTTT.

This clone has more than one count but fewer than ten. This rearrangement joins TRBV9 to TRBJ2-3; TRBD1 is a possible D gene (6 bases). Germline CDR1 is SGDLS and CDR2 is YYNGEE. The CDR3 is 15 amino acids. V was cut by 0 bases and J by 4 bases, with 12 bases left in between. For the CDR3, the DNA is TGTGCCAGCAGCGTAGTAACAGGGAGCGCAGATACGCAGTATTTT. Translated, it gives CASSVVTGSADTQYF. Supplemented by reference TRBV9 and TRBJ2-3, the full variable domain reads DSGVTQTPKHLITATGQRVTLRCSPRSGDLSVYWYQQSLDQGLQFLIQYYNGEERAKGNILERFSAQQFPDLHSELNLSSLELGDSALYFCASSVVTGSADTQYFGPGTRLTVL.

The genes are TRBV7-2 and TRBJ2-2; perhaps D is TRBD1 or TRBD2 (7 bases each). This CDR3 region has 16 residues. V was clipped by 5 bases and J by 4 bases, with 17 bases between them. CDR1 and CDR2 (germline): SGHTA, FQGNSA. The CDR3: CASSARQGGVTGELFF. In DNA form, the CDR3 reads TGTGCCAGCAGCGCCCGACAGGGAGGGGTCACCGGGGAGCTGTTTTTT.

This clone was seen just once. The chain has TRBV9 and TRBJ1-1; D is perhaps TRBD1 (6 bases). The CDR3 is 15 residues long. V was pared by 3 bases and J by 2 bases, with 14 bases between. The germline CDR1 and CDR2 sequences are SGDLS and YYNGEE. The DNA of the CDR3 is TGTGCCAGCAGCGCAGGGGTGTTTCGTAACACTGAAGCTTTCTTT. This encodes CASSAGVFRNTEAFF.

This chain connects TRBV7-2 to TRBJ2-3; no clear D. The CDR3 sequence is 15 residues long. V was cut by 5 bases and J by 3 bases, with 15 bases left in between. Germline CDR1 reads SGHTA; CDR2 reads FQGNSA. The CDR3 nucleotides read TGTGCCAGCAGCCCCAGCCTTCTGGAGACAGATACGCAGTATTTT. Translating gives CASSPSLLETDTQYF.

This clone has only a few counts. The chain recombines TRBV7-9 with TRBJ1-5; D remains unclear. Germline V gene data show CDR1 as SEHNR and CDR2 as FQNEAQ (reference sequence). CDR3 length equals 12 residues. The V end lost 4 bases, the J end lost 9 bases, and 10 bases lay between the germline ends. The CDR3 nucleotides are TGTGCCAGCAGCTCCACGACGGGGCCCCAGCATTTT. This sequence encodes CASSSTTGPQHF.

V gene TRBV6-5 combines with J gene TRBJ1-1; D is unclear. The CDR3 length is 15 residues. Per germline, CDR1 MNHEY and CDR2 SVGAGI. Trimming removed 5 bases from V and 1 base from J, with 14 bases in between. The DNA for the CDR3 is TGTGCCAGCAGTAGGGCTATAGGACCGAACACTGAAGCTTTCTTT. Translating gives CASSRAIGPNTEAFF.

The chain joins TRBV18 to TRBJ2-1; no clear D. The V gene's germline CDR1 is KGHSH and CDR2 LQKENI. The CDR3 contains 15 residues. Trimming pared 3 bases from V and 3 bases from J, leaving 12 bases between. CDR3 bases: TGTGCCAGCTCACCCTACGTTGCCAACTACAATGAGCAGTTCTTC. This codes for CASSPYVANYNEQFF.

The chain has TRBV4-3 and TRBJ2-4, with 10 bases matching TRBD2. V trimming: 1 base; J trimming: 1 base; junction bases outside the gene matches: 10. The CDR3 covers 19 residues. CDR1 LGHNA and CDR2 YSLEER come from the germline V gene. As DNA, the CDR3 is TGCGCCAGCAGCCAAGGGCGTCTAGCGGGAGTTTGGGCCAAAAACATTCAGTACTTC. Translation: CASSQGRLAGVWAKNIQYF.

The chain is built from TRBV2 and TRBJ2-2; D remains ambiguous. Looked up from germline, CDR1 is SNHLY and CDR2 is FYNNEI. Deletions cut 2 bases from V and 5 bases from J, with 9 bases between. The CDR3 consists of 14 residues. CDR3 region: CASSEPRKTGELFF. DNA of the CDR3: TGTGCCAGCAGTGAACCACGTAAAACCGGGGAGCTGTTTTTT.

The J gene is TRBJ2-2, the V gene TRBV7-6; D not certain. Germline V gene data show CDR1 as SGHVS and CDR2 as FNYEAQ. This CDR3 has 15 residues. V lost 5 bases and J 0 bases, leaving 10 bases between the germline ends. The DNA of the CDR3 is TGTGCCAGCAGCCCCGCCTATCCGAACACCGGGGAGCTGTTTTTT. Protein: CASSPAYPNTGELFF.

This chain uses TRBV27 with TRBJ1-2; 8 bases line up with TRBD1. CDR3 length: 13 amino acids. Germline CDR1 reads MNHEY; CDR2 reads SMNVEV (reference sequence). V lost 6 bases, J lost 2 bases, and 2 bases stayed unmatched. CDR3 amino acids: CASSYRGNYGYTF. The CDR3 nucleotides read TGTGCCAGCAGCTACAGGGGGAACTATGGCTACACCTTC.

The chain is built from TRBV2 and TRBJ2-3, with TRBD2 matching 7 bases. The CDR3 has 11 residues. V gave up 2 bases and J gave up 15 bases; unmatched junction bases: 5. Germline V gene sequence: CDR1 SNHLY, CDR2 FYNNEI. CDR3 region: CASSETRLAYF. The CDR3 coding sequence is TGTGCCAGCAGTGAAACGAGACTAGCCTATTTT.

This clone was detected many times. V is TRBV7-6 and J is TRBJ2-1, with a possible D match to TRBD1 (6 bases). The V end was cut by 5 bases, the J end by 7 bases, with 18 bases between. The CDR3 covers 15 residues. Germline CDR1 reads SGHVS; CDR2 reads FNYEAQ. The CDR3 DNA reads TGTGCCAGCAGCCTGGGGGCTTTAAGGAGGAATGAGCAGTTCTTC. As protein: CASSLGALRRNEQFF.

The chain uses TRBV7-8 and TRBJ2-7; TRBD1 matches at 10 bases. The ends lost 4 bases at V and 4 bases at J; junction bases unmatched: 7. Germline V gene data show CDR1 as SGHVS and CDR2 as FQNEAQ. This CDR3 is built from 15 residues. CDR3: CASSSGGQGGYEQYF. The CDR3 bases are TGTGCCAGCAGCTCGGGCGGACAGGGGGGGTACGAGCAGTACTTC.

V usage is TRBV18 and J usage is TRBJ2-7, with a tentative D call TRBD1 (6 bases). V lost 0 bases and J 0 bases, leaving 12 bases between the germline ends. This CDR3 contains 16 residues. CDR1 is KGHSH, CDR2 LQKENI, per germline. The CDR3 coding sequence is TGTGCCAGCTCACCACCGGGCCAGGGGCTCTCCTACGAGCAGTACTTC. This translates into CASSPPGQGLSYEQYF.

The chain carries TRBV18 and TRBJ2-2, with D possibly TRBD1 on 6 matching bases. Per germline, CDR1 KGHSH and CDR2 LQKENI. The CDR3 is made up of 15 amino acids. The V end lost 2 bases, the J end lost 4 bases, and 11 bases lay between the germline ends. In DNA form, the CDR3 reads TGTGCCAGCTCACCAGGGGCAGGGGCCACCGGGGAGCTGTTTTTT. Protein sequence: CASSPGAGATGELFF.

The chain links TRBV9 to TRBJ2-5; D gene ambiguous. Trimming stripped 3 bases from V and 1 base from J, with 7 bases between. CDR3 length: 13 residues. The germline gives CDR1 SGDLS, CDR2 YYNGEE. The CDR3 DNA sequence: TGTGCCAGCAGCGAGCAGACCCAAGAGACCCAGTACTTC. This gives the protein CASSEQTQETQYF.

This clone was detected once. The genes are TRBV28 and TRBJ2-7; D not resolved. The ends were cut back, 7 bases at V and 7 bases at J, with 14 bases in the middle. Germline V CDR1 and CDR2: MDHEN, SYDVKM. The CDR3 has 12 amino acids. The CDR3 nucleotides are TGTGCCAGCACCCGATCACTCGGGGAGCAGTACTTC. Protein sequence: CASTRSLGEQYF.

CDR3 bases: TGTGCCAGCAGCCCTAGCGGGGTCGGCCAAGAGACCCAGTACTTC. It yields the protein CASSPSGVGQETQYF. This sequence joins TRBV7-2 and TRBJ2-5; 9 positions match TRBD2. With V trimmed by 5 bases and J by 1 base, 5 bases remained unmatched. Germline V gene lookup returns CDR1 SGHTA and CDR2 FQGNSA. The CDR3 contains 15 residues.

The chain uses TRBV5-6 and TRBJ2-3; 10 nucleotides align to TRBD2. Germline V gene lookup returns CDR1 SGHDT and CDR2 YYEEEE. V lost 3 bases to trimming and J lost 4 bases; unmatched junction nucleotides: 8. The length of the CDR3 is 16 residues. The CDR3 region has the DNA TGTGCCAGCAGCTCACTGCTAGCGGGAGTACCAGATACGCAGTATTTT. It yields the protein CASSSLLAGVPDTQYF.

V usage is TRBV5-1 and J usage is TRBJ2-5; 8 bases align to TRBD1. Germline V lookup: CDR1 SGHRS, CDR2 YFSETQ. The CDR3 extends over 15 amino acids. Trimming at V came to 0 bases and at J to 6 bases, leaving 7 bases not matched to a gene. CDR3 nucleotides: TGCGCCAGCAGCTTGGAGCCGCAGGGGGCCAAGACCCAGTACTTC. Encoded protein: CASSLEPQGAKTQYF.

This CDR3 reads CASERPDSGNTIYF. DNA for the CDR3: TGTGCCAGCGAGAGACCGGACTCTGGAAACACCATATATTTT. This rearrangement joins TRBV28 to TRBJ1-3, with no clear D. The CDR3 spans 14 residues. V shed 8 bases and J shed 0 bases, with 11 bases lying between them. Germline CDR1 and CDR2: MDHEN and SYDVKM.

The J gene is TRBJ1-4, the V gene TRBV10-1; possibly TRBD1 for D (6 bases). V was cut by 11 bases and J by 0 bases, with 13 bases left in between. The CDR3 is made up of 14 amino acids. Germline V CDR1 and CDR2: WNHNN, SYGVQD (reference sequence). This CDR3 reads CAFRDTPTNEKLFF. The CDR3 DNA reads as TGCGCCTTTCGGGACACCCCAACTAATGAAAAACTGTTTTTT.